This T cell receptor beta chain was sequenced in a study of T cell responses to AZD1222 COVID-19 vaccine. On this clone itself: Its matching antigen is unknown.

The V and J ends lost 1 base and 6 bases, in that order; junction bases with no gene match: 7. Germline CDR1 reads SGDLS; CDR2 reads YYNGEE. CDR3 length equals 14 residues. Study results and limitations: Following two doses of AZD1222, Spike-specific TCR breadth and depth rose.

The method was immunoSEQ multiplex PCR; TCRdb's version includes in-frame clones alone and lacks a portion of them. The sample records under 90,000 clones, 70% to 90% being singletons. This receptor was taken from an adult who received the AZD1222 COVID-19 vaccine. The genes are TRBV9 and TRBJ2-7; 7 positions agree with TRBD1. Specimen: peripheral blood, collected 28 days after the second AZD1222 dose. CDR3 loop: CASSVNPDRAEQYF. In DNA form, the CDR3 reads TGTGCCAGCAGCGTAAACCCTGACAGGGCCGAGCAGTACTTC.